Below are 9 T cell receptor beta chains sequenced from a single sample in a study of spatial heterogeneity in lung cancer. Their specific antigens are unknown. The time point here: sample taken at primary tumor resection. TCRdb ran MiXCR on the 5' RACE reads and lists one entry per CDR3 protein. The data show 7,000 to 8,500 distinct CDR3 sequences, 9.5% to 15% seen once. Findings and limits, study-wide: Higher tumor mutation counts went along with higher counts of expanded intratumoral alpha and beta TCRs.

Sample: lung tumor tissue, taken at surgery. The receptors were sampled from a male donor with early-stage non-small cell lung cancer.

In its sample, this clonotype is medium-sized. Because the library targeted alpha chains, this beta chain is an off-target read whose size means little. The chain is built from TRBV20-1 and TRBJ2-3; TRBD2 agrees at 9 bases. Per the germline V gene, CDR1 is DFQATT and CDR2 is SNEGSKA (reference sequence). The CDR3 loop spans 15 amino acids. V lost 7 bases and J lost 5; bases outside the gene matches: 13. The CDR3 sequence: CSVVTVAGVGDTQYF. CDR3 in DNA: TGCAGTGTAGTAACGGTAGCGGGAGTGGGAGATACGCAGTATTTT.

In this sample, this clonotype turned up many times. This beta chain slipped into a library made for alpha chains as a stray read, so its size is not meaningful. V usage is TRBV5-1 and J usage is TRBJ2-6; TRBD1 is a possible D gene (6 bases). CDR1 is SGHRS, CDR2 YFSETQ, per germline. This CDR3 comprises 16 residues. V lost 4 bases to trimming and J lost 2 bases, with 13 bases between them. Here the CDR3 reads CASSEVTGPGANVLTF. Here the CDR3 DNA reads TGCGCCAGCAGCGAGGTAACAGGGCCTGGGGCCAACGTCCTGACTTTC.

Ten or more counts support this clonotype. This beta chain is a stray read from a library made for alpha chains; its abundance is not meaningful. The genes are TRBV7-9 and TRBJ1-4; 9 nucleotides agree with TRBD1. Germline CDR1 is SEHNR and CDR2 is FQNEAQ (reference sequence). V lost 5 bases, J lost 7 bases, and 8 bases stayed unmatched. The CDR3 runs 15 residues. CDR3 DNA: TGTGCCAGCAGCCGGTGGGACAGGGACGGTGAAAAACTGTTTTTT. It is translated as CASSRWDRDGEKLFF.

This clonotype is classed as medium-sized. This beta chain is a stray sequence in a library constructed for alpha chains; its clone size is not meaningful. CDR3 sequence: CASSYSTNNQPQHF. CDR3 nucleotides: TGTGCCAGCAGTTACTCAACTAACAATCAGCCCCAGCATTTT. V and J are TRBV6-5 and TRBJ1-5; no clear D. Germline lookup yields CDR1 MNHEY and CDR2 SVGAGI. CDR3 length: 14 amino acids. Trimming pared 0 bases from V and 3 bases from J, leaving 6 bases between.

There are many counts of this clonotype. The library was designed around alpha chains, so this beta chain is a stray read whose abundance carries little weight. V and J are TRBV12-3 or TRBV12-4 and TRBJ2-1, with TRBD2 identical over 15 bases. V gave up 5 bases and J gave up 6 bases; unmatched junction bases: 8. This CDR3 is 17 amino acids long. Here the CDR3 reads CASSLLRTSGRANEQFF. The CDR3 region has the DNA TGTGCCAGCAGTCTCCTAAGGACTAGCGGGAGGGCCAATGAGCAGTTCTTC.

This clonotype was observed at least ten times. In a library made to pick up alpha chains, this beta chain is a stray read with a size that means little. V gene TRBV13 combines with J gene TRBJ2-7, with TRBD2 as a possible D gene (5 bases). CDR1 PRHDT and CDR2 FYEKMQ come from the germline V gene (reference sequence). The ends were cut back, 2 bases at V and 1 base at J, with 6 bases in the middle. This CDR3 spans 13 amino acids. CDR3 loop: CASSLRTSYEQYF. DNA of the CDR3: TGTGCCAGCAGCTTACGGACTTCCTACGAGCAGTACTTC.

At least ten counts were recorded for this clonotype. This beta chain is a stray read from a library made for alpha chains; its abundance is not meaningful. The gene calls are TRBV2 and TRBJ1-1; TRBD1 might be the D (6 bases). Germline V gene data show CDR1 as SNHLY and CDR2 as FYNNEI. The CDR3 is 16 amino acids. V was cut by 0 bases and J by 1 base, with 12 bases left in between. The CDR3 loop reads CASSEAWGGRNTEAFF. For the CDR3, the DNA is TGTGCCAGCAGTGAAGCATGGGGGGGCCGGAACACTGAAGCTTTCTTT.

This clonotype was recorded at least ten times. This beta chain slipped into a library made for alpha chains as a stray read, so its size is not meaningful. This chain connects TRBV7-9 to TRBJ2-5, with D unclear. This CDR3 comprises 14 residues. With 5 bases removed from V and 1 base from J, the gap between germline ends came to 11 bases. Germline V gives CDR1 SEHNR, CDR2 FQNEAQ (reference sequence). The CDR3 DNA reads TGTGCCAGCAGCCTTGACGGAACCCAAGAGACCCAGTACTTC. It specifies CASSLDGTQETQYF. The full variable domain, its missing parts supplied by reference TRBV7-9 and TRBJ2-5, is DTGVSQNPRHKITKRGQNVTFRCDPISEHNRLYWYRQTLGQGPEFLTYFQNEAQLEKSRLLSDRFSAERPKGSFSTLEIQRTEQGDSAMYLCASSLDGTQETQYFGPGTRLLVL.

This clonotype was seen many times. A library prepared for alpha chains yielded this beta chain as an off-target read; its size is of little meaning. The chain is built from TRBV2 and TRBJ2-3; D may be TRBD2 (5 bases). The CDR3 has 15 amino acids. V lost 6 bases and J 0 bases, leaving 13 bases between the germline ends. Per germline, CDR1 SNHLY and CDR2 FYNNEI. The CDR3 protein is CASRITGISTDTQYF. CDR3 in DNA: TGTGCCAGCAGAATCACCGGGATTAGCACAGATACGCAGTATTTT.